This T cell receptor beta chain stems from a study of Graves' ophthalmopathy and Graves' hyperthyroidism (dated by TCRdb to the late 2010s). Regarding the complete study: Peripheral blood was collected at initial diagnosis, prior to any treatment. The study used TCR beta repertoire signatures to distinguish Graves' ophthalmopathy from Graves' hyperthyroidism and to predict progression to ophthalmopathy. In total, 135 blood samples were TCR-sequenced: around 42 ophthalmopathy, some 75 hyperthyroidism and some 17 hyperthyroidism-to-ophthalmopathy patients. A discovery set of 95 to 100 patients (43 ophthalmopathy, around 57 stable hyperthyroidism) was enrolled to explore V-J signatures distinguishing ophthalmopathy from hyperthyroidism. For independent validation, a separate cohort was made up of 18 to 20 hyperthyroidism patients plus 17 patients who later progressed from hyperthyroidism to ophthalmopathy. In about 6 hyperthyroidism patients, T-cell repertoires of thyroid tissue and blood were compared. Following sampling, methimazole starting at 30 mg daily was administered to hyperthyroidism patients, and high-dose intravenous methylprednisolone was administered to ophthalmopathy patients. Overall study results and their limits: The 13-signature model separated ophthalmopathy from stable hyperthyroidism with approximately 88% sensitivity and just under 84% specificity in cross-validation, and 80%/75% in the test set. No statistical method was used to set the sample size in advance, and the investigators knew which group each participant was assigned to. Among expanded thyroid clonotypes with frequency above 0.001, most also showed up in blood, which suggests that blood repertoires may reflect the thyroid immune response. In validation, the model predicted ophthalmopathy progression with 55% to 71% sensitivity and around 72% specificity; eleven to twelve predicted patients were CT-confirmed with GO in a median of 6.5 months.

Ophthalmopathy patients were characterized by moderately to severely active disease, a Clinical Activity Score of at least 3, a NOSPECS grade of at least 4, and a disease duration under 3 months. Patients with other autoimmune diseases, uncontrolled infections, pregnancy or lactation were excluded. Clinical symptoms, serum thyroxine, TRAb, thyroid ultrasound and orbital computed tomography formed the basis of the diagnosis. Using Ficoll-Paque density gradient centrifugation, PBMCs were isolated from about 10 ml of fresh peripheral blood. Total RNA was extracted with Trizol reagent and quality-checked on an Agilent 2100 Bioanalyzer. For repertoire sequencing, the TCR beta CDR3 regions were amplified from RNA transcripts. The first round of RT-PCR was done with HTBI primers and the Qiagen OneStep RT-PCR kit, and was followed by a second round of multiplex PCR, then size selection and purification. Sequencing of the libraries was carried out on an Illumina HiSeq2000 in paired-end mode with 100 bp reads. As for how the authors treated the data: SOAPnuke was used for read processing, and reads with adapters, uncalled bases, a mean Phred below 15, or no exact constant-primer or identifier match were discarded. COPE v1.2.5 was used to merge the high-quality paired reads. Unique nucleotide sequences were defined as clonotypes and aligned to IMGT TRB V, D and J references using MiTCR v1.1. The analysis was limited to V-J combinations with a frequency above 0.0001, which together covered more than 98% of repertoires. A TCR clonal expansion and chaos score per V-J combination was defined as the ratio of F50 clonal expansion to chaos observed in the TCRdist matrix. Welch's t-statistics and random forest were used to reduce features to 13 V-J combinations, which were fed into a naive Bayes classifier. Thyroid-blood repertoire similarity was quantified with the Morisita-Horn index. Starting from the raw public reads, TCRdb applied fastp trimming at Q25, assembled clones with MiXCR and retained in-frame beta chains. Each record represents a unique CDR3 protein, reported with the most common genes and DNA among its rows. These V and J calls derive from TCRdb rather than the authors' analysis. The sample data list hundreds of thousands of distinct CDR3 sequences, and approximately 39% of these were observed just once. The ten largest account for 3.3% of the sample.

For CDR1 and CDR2, the germline V gene lists MGHDK and SYGVNS. The CDR3, cysteine through phenylalanine, is 14 amino acids long. The CDR3 DNA has 42 bases and is translated from base 1. Trimming at the junction amounts to 4 bases on V and 6 bases on J, and the germline ends lie 15 bases apart. In its sample, this clonotype was seen many times. There is no known antigen for this receptor. Within one base of it there is no much larger clone, and no base qualities were kept. Sequenced input: peripheral blood. The rearranged chain carries TRBV25-1 and TRBJ1-2; the D gene is perhaps TRBD1, on 5 matching bases. The source of this sequence is an adult man with Graves' ophthalmopathy. The CDR3 has the sequence CASSATARGHGYTF. The nucleotide sequence is TGTGCCAGCAGTGCGACGGCGAGGGGACATGGCTACACCTTC.